The 22 T cell receptor beta chains given below trace back to one sample, sequenced in a study of cytomegalovirus exposure and HLA in healthy donors. Researchers ran the PCR with 60 Vbeta and 13 Jbeta primers. The assay was immunoSEQ multiplex PCR, and TCRdb's table has in-frame clones only and misses some. In the table there are about 35,000 clones, approximately 76% of which are singletons. Sequenced: PBMCs. These receptors came from a woman aged 25 to 39 in good health and CMV-seropositive.

The chain combines TRBV7-6 with TRBJ2-1, with D possibly TRBD2 on 5 matching bases. This CDR3 has 14 residues. Deletions cut 5 bases from V and 6 bases from J, with 14 bases between. Germline V gene sequence: CDR1 SGHVS, CDR2 FNYEAQ. Here the CDR3 reads CASSPGIAGNEQFF. CDR3 nucleotide sequence: TGTGCCAGCAGCCCCGGGATAGCAGGCAATGAGCAGTTCTTC.

The genes are TRBV7-9 and TRBJ2-7; 7 positions agree with TRBD2. Germline lookup yields CDR1 SEHNR and CDR2 FQNEAQ (reference sequence). After removal of 4 bases from V and 7 bases from J, the junction contained 4 bases not matched to a gene. This CDR3 is built from 12 residues. CDR3 sequence: CASSWGGKEQYF. CDR3 DNA: TGTGCCAGCAGCTGGGGGGGAAAAGAGCAGTACTTC.

There are a few counts of this clone. This chain joins TRBV28 and TRBJ2-1; 9 bases line up with TRBD2. The CDR3 loop spans 15 amino acids. CDR1 and CDR2 from the germline V gene are MDHEN and SYDVKM. The junction had 7 bases not matched to a gene; V was cut back by 6 bases and J by 4 bases. The chain's CDR3 is CASRIIAGAYNEQFF. Written as DNA, the CDR3 is TGTGCCAGCAGAATTATAGCGGGGGCTTACAATGAGCAGTTCTTC.

V and J are TRBV28 and TRBJ1-5; the D gene is possibly TRBD1 (6 bases). Trimming removed 3 bases from V and 6 bases from J, with 15 bases in between. Germline CDR1 reads MDHEN; CDR2 reads SYDVKM. This CDR3 is built from 15 residues. The CDR3: CASSFAGARSQPQHF. CDR3 bases: TGTGCCAGCAGTTTCGCAGGGGCGAGGAGTCAGCCCCAGCATTTT.

This clone has just a few counts. This rearrangement joins TRBV6-6 to TRBJ2-1; 10 bases line up with TRBD1. CDR1 and CDR2 from the germline V gene are MNHNY and SVGAGI (reference sequence). The CDR3 spans 14 residues. V trimming: 6 bases; J trimming: 8 bases; junction bases outside the gene matches: 7. The CDR3 loop reads CASRRQGAIDEQFF. Written as DNA, the CDR3 is TGTGCCAGCAGGAGACAGGGGGCGATCGATGAGCAGTTCTTC.

The gene calls are TRBV4-1 and TRBJ1-1, with D possibly matching TRBD1 (5 bases). CDR1 is MGHRA and CDR2 is YSYEKL in the germline V gene. This CDR3 is built from 14 residues. Deletions cut 2 bases from V and 4 bases from J, with 11 bases between. The CDR3 loop reads CASSQTQGATEAFF. The CDR3 DNA is TGCGCCAGCAGCCAAACCCAGGGTGCCACTGAAGCTTTCTTT.

This sequence joins TRBV7-9 and TRBJ1-2; D is unresolved. The CDR3 has 18 residues. Germline-derived CDR1 and CDR2 are SEHNR and FQNEAQ (reference sequence). The V and J ends lost 6 bases and 5 bases respectively, with 28 bases between them. The CDR3 sequence: CASSSNDRERGRKYGYTF. In DNA, the CDR3 is TGTGCCAGCAGTTCGAACGACCGGGAGCGGGGTCGGAAGTATGGCTACACCTTC. The full variable domain, with the rest looked up from reference TRBV7-9 and TRBJ1-2, is DTGVSQNPRHKITKRGQNVTFRCDPISEHNRLYWYRQTLGQGPEFLTYFQNEAQLEKSRLLSDRFSAERPKGSFSTLEIQRTEQGDSAMYLCASSSNDRERGRKYGYTFGSGTRLTVV.

The chain couples TRBV9 to TRBJ2-5; TRBD1 matches 7 bases. Unmatched junction bases numbered 9, after V lost 3 bases and J lost 4 bases. CDR3 size: 15 residues. Germline CDR1 SGDLS, CDR2 YYNGEE. CDR3 residues: CASSETGWNGETQYF. In nucleotides, the CDR3 is TGTGCCAGCAGCGAGACAGGGTGGAACGGAGAGACCCAGTACTTC.

By frequency in the sample, this clone is medium-sized. The chain has TRBV28 and TRBJ1-4; 9 bases map to TRBD1. Looked up from germline, CDR1 is MDHEN and CDR2 is SYDVKM. V trimming: 5 bases; J trimming: 8 bases; junction bases outside the gene matches: 6. The CDR3 has 14 residues. The CDR3 protein is CASSKGQGREKLFF. The CDR3 nucleotides are TGTGCCAGCAGTAAGGGACAGGGTAGGGAAAAACTGTTTTTT.

The chain carries TRBV4-1 and TRBJ2-7; a weak D match, TRBD1 (5 bases). The CDR3 spans 16 residues. Germline-derived CDR1 and CDR2 are MGHRA and YSYEKL. The germline V and J ends were trimmed by 0 bases and 2 bases, with 14 bases remaining between them. The DNA for the CDR3 is TGCGCCAGCAGCCAAGATCCCCGACAGTCGGCCTACGAGCAGTACTTC. It encodes CASSQDPRQSAYEQYF.

This chain uses TRBV27 with TRBJ2-3; D gene unclear. Germline lookup yields CDR1 MNHEY and CDR2 SMNVEV (reference sequence). V was shortened by 3 bases and J by 3 bases, with 13 bases between the two germline ends. CDR3 length equals 15 residues. CDR3 nucleotide sequence: TGTGCCAGCAGTTTGGAGAGTTTTTCGACAGATACGCAGTATTTT. It translates to CASSLESFSTDTQYF.

This chain links TRBV15 with TRBJ2-3; 8 positions match TRBD2. CDR1 LNHNV and CDR2 YYDKDF come from the germline V gene (reference sequence). Germline trimming cut 5 bases from V and 1 base from J; bases unmatched to any gene: 2. There are 14 residues in the CDR3. The CDR3 DNA reads as TGTGCCACCAGCGTGACTAGCGGCACAGATACGCAGTATTTT. Protein sequence: CATSVTSGTDTQYF.

This clone was seen just once. This rearrangement joins TRBV7-9 to TRBJ2-7, with 7 bases that match TRBD1. The germline V gene encodes CDR1 SEHNR and CDR2 FQNEAQ (reference sequence). The length of the CDR3 is 13 residues. Trimming at V came to 5 bases and at J to 3 bases, leaving 4 bases not matched to a gene. In DNA, the CDR3 is TGTGCCAGCAGCCCGGGGACAGACTACGAGCAGTACTTC. Its protein is CASSPGTDYEQYF.

The chain uses TRBV29-1 and TRBJ1-2; tentative D call: TRBD1 (5 bases). The germline V gene encodes CDR1 SQVTM and CDR2 ANQGSEA. CDR3 size: 12 residues. Trimming took 3 bases from V and 5 from J, leaving 10 bases between them. This chain's CDR3 is CSVDGQRYGYTF. The CDR3 DNA sequence: TGCAGCGTTGATGGACAACGATATGGCTACACCTTC.

The chain combines TRBV5-1 with TRBJ2-1, with D perhaps matching TRBD2 (6 bases). The CDR3 totals 14 residues. V lost 4 bases and J 4 bases, leaving 12 bases between the germline ends. The V gene's germline CDR1 is SGHRS and CDR2 YFSETQ. In DNA form, the CDR3 reads TGCGCCAGCAGCCCCCTTGGACTATACAATGAGCAGTTCTTC. This encodes CASSPLGLYNEQFF.

The V gene is TRBV6-1, the J gene TRBJ1-2; no definite D call. From germline, CDR1 is MNHNS and CDR2 SASEGT. The CDR3 has 16 residues. Trimming shortened V by 4 bases and J by 3 bases, and 18 bases separated the two germline ends. The CDR3 DNA follows: TGTGCCAGCAGTGCTCCCGGAGATCCACTCTACTATGGCTACACCTTC. It encodes CASSAPGDPLYYGYTF.

This sequence joins TRBV11-3 and TRBJ2-2; TRBD1 is a possible D gene (6 bases). The V gene's germline CDR1 is SGHNT and CDR2 YENEEA. With 3 bases removed from V and 0 bases from J, the gap between germline ends came to 8 bases. The CDR3 spans 15 residues. DNA for the CDR3: TGTGCCAGCAGCTTCGGGACATCGAACACCGGGGAGCTGTTTTTT. Translating it yields CASSFGTSNTGELFF.

The rearrangement joins TRBV7-3 to TRBJ2-5, with a tentative D call TRBD1 (6 bases). Germline CDR1 SGHTA, CDR2 FQGTGA. Trimming cost V 5 bases and J 5 bases, with 15 bases left between them. This CDR3 spans 14 amino acids. The DNA of the CDR3 is TGTGCCAGCAGCCCGATGGCAGGGGCCGAGACCCAGTACTTC. This translates into CASSPMAGAETQYF. Using reference TRBV7-3 and TRBJ2-5 for the parts outside the CDR3, the full variable domain is GAGVSQTPSNKVTEKGKYVELRCDPISGHTALYWYRQSLGQGPEFLIYFQGTGAADDSGLPNDRFFAVRPEGSVSTLKIQRTERGDSAVYLCASSPMAGAETQYFGPGTRLLVL.

This clone has just a few counts. The genes are TRBV28 and TRBJ2-1, with 13 bases identical to TRBD2. The germline V gene encodes CDR1 MDHEN and CDR2 SYDVKM. Unmatched junction bases numbered 9, after V lost 4 bases and J lost 6 bases. The CDR3 is made up of 17 amino acids. The CDR3 reads CASSSGLAGDLGNEQFF. As DNA, the CDR3 is TGTGCCAGCAGTTCAGGACTAGCGGGAGACTTGGGCAATGAGCAGTTCTTC.

The chain's CDR3 is CASSEGFNYEQFF. CDR3 coding DNA: TGTGCCAGCAGTGAAGGGTTTAACTATGAGCAGTTCTTC. The chain links TRBV2 to TRBJ2-1, with D hard to call. CDR1 SNHLY and CDR2 FYNNEI come from the germline V gene. This CDR3 spans 13 amino acids. Between the trimmed V and J ends, which lost 1 base and 8 bases, there was a span of 9 bases. The entire variable domain, with the rest obtained from reference TRBV2 and TRBJ2-1, is as follows: EPEVTQTPSHQVTQMGQEVILRCVPISNHLYFYWYRQILGQKVEFLVSFYNNEISEKSEIFDDQFSVERPDGSNFTLKIRSTKLEDSAMYFCASSEGFNYEQFFGPGTRLTVL.

The chain couples TRBV4-2 to TRBJ1-2; D may be TRBD1 (5 bases). Germline-derived CDR1 and CDR2 are LGHNA and YNFKEQ. V shed 0 bases and J shed 4 bases, with 6 bases lying between them. The CDR3 length is 13 residues. The CDR3 nucleotides read TGTGCCAGCAGCCAAGATGGGGCCTATGGCTACACCTTC. It codes for CASSQDGAYGYTF.

The chain uses TRBV19 and TRBJ2-2; no clear D gene. Germline lookup yields CDR1 LNHDA and CDR2 SQIVND (reference sequence). This CDR3 comprises 14 residues. Trimming stripped 1 base from V and 7 bases from J, with 10 bases between. CDR3 loop: CASSIAQLSGELFF. The CDR3 DNA follows: TGTGCCAGTAGTATAGCACAGCTGAGCGGGGAGCTGTTTTTT. Drawing the rest from reference TRBV19 and TRBJ2-2, the complete variable domain is DGGITQSPKYLFRKEGQNVTLSCEQNLNHDAMYWYRQDPGQGLRLIYYSQIVNDFQKGDIAEGYSVSREKKESFPLTVTSAQKNPTAFYLCASSIAQLSGELFFGEGSRLTVL.